The rows below give T cell receptor beta chains drawn from one sample of a study of blood T cell repertoires in COVID-19. Produced via immunoSEQ multiplex PCR; TCRdb's table is partial and in-frame only. The sample holds fewer than 85,000 clones; around 80% are singletons and the top ten take 26%. Sequenced sample: peripheral blood. The receptor source for this set is a man between 60 and 70 years old with active or convalescent COVID-19. Both conserved end residues are part of each CDR3. The order of the fields is clone size, V gene, J gene, D gene, CDR3 protein, CDR3 DNA. A D gene is named only where the DNA matches it firmly. Some rows have no size entry. The others give once, few or many, or a class for an expanded clone.

.	TRBV4-1	TRBJ2-7	TRBD1	CASSQGGQVLYF	TGCGCCAGCAGCCAAGGAGGACAGGTCTTGTATTTC
.	TRBV7-8	TRBJ1-3	.	CASRQPPGNTIYF	TGTGCCAGCAGACAGCCTCCTGGAAACACCATATATTTT
.	TRBV5-1	TRBJ2-5	.	CASSFDRTLLTQYF	TGCGCCAGCAGCTTTGACAGGACCCTCTTGACCCAGTACTTC
.	TRBV9	TRBJ1-2	.	CASSVGQNYGYTF	TGTGCCAGCAGCGTAGGGCAAAACTATGGCTACACCTTC
.	TRBV5-4	TRBJ2-2	TRBD2	CASSRGTSGGNTGELFF	TGTGCCAGCAGCCGCGGGACTAGCGGGGGGAACACCGGGGAGCTGTTTTTT
.	TRBV4-3	TRBJ1-1	.	CASSQDSSGIVEAFF	TGCGCCAGCAGCCAAGATTCTTCGGGGATCGTTGAAGCTTTCTTT
once	TRBV3-1/TRBV3-2	TRBJ1-3	.	CASSQDSVSGNTIYF	TGTGCCAGCAGCCAAGATTCGGTCTCTGGAAACACCATATATTTT
.	TRBV7-2	TRBJ1-6	TRBD1	CASSYPGQGWSPLHF	TGTGCCAGCAGCTACCCGGGACAGGGATGGTCACCCCTCCACTTT
.	TRBV6-5	TRBJ2-7	.	CASSYGDKTYEQYF	TGTGCCAGCAGTTATGGGGACAAAACCTACGAGCAGTACTTC
.	TRBV3-1/TRBV3-2	TRBJ1-1	.	CASSQASRDYTEAFF	TGTGCCAGCAGCCAAGCGTCGAGGGACTACACTGAAGCTTTCTTT
.	TRBV7-9	TRBJ1-6	.	CAGGATYNSPLHF	TGTGCCGGGGGGGCCACCTATAATTCACCCCTCCACTTT
.	TRBV19	TRBJ1-2	TRBD1	CASSLWTGDYTF	TGTGCCAGTAGTTTATGGACAGGGGACTACACCTTC
.	TRBV4-1	TRBJ2-5	TRBD2	CASSQTRLAALGSQYF	TGCGCCAGCAGCCAGACAAGACTAGCGGCGCTGGGGTCCCAGTACTTC
.	TRBV9	TRBJ2-3	TRBD2	CASNRLAGGPDTQYF	TGTGCCAGCAACAGGCTAGCGGGGGGGCCAGATACGCAGTATTTT
.	TRBV10-3	TRBJ1-6	.	CAISEKGGQYNSPLHF	TGTGCCATCAGTGAGAAAGGTGGACAGTATAATTCACCCCTCCACTTT
.	TRBV14	TRBJ1-2	.	CASSQEVGAYYGYTF	TGTGCCAGCAGCCAAGAGGTCGGAGCTTACTATGGCTACACCTTC
.	TRBV2	TRBJ2-5	TRBD2	CATGLAGVYAQYF	TGTGCCACGGGACTAGCGGGGGTTTATGCCCAGTACTTC
.	TRBV11-1	TRBJ2-1	TRBD2	CASATSGSSYNEQFF	TGTGCCAGCGCGACTAGCGGCAGCTCCTACAATGAGCAGTTCTTC
.	TRBV15	TRBJ1-4	.	CATSRDLGGFEKLFF	TGTGCCACCAGCAGAGATCTGGGGGGTTTTGAAAAACTGTTTTTT
.	TRBV5-5	TRBJ1-3	TRBD1	CASSATRDSGNTIYF	TGTGCCAGCAGCGCCACAAGGGACAGCGGAAACACCATATATTTT
.	TRBV21-1	TRBJ1-2	.	CASSKMIRYGYTF	TGTGCCAGCAGCAAAATGATCAGGTATGGCTACACCTTC
.	TRBV28	TRBJ2-3	.	CASSFGWGQGMDTQYF	TGTGCCAGCAGTTTTGGGTGGGGACAAGGGATGGATACGCAGTATTTT
few	TRBV12-3/TRBV12-4	TRBJ2-2	.	CASSLRGIGELFF	TGTGCCAGCAGTCTGAGGGGGATTGGGGAGCTGTTTTTT
.	TRBV2	TRBJ2-5	.	CASSEGAETQYF	TGTGCCAGCAGTGAAGGGGCGGAGACCCAGTACTTC
.	TRBV6-1	TRBJ1-2	.	CATSTGNYGYTF	TGTGCCACCTCGACAGGAAACTATGGCTACACCTTC
.	TRBV28	TRBJ2-1	TRBD2	CASTVTSGGAYNEQFF	TGTGCCAGCACTGTAACTAGCGGGGGGGCCTACAATGAGCAGTTCTTC
few	TRBV10-3	TRBJ2-3	.	CAISAGSGGGRDTQYF	TGTGCCATCAGTGCTGGTTCTGGGGGCGGGAGAGATACGCAGTATTTT
.	TRBV4-1	TRBJ1-1	TRBD1	CASSSRDRDTGAFF	TGCGCCAGCAGCTCCCGGGACAGGGACACGGGAGCTTTCTTT
few	TRBV3-1/TRBV3-2	TRBJ1-1	.	CASSTSRADFTEAFF	TGTGCCAGCAGCACGTCGAGGGCGGACTTTACTGAAGCTTTCTTT
.	TRBV3-1/TRBV3-2	TRBJ2-1	.	CASSLRGNNEQFF	TGTGCCAGCAGCCTCCGGGGAAACAATGAGCAGTTCTTC
.	TRBV10-1	TRBJ1-1	.	CASTLYTEAFF	TGCGCCAGCACCCTGTACACTGAAGCTTTCTTT
.	TRBV15	TRBJ1-4	.	CATRKNRIGNEKLFF	TGTGCCACCAGGAAGAACAGGATCGGTAATGAAAAACTGTTTTTT
.	TRBV29-1	TRBJ1-1	TRBD1	CSVDADRARSGNTEAFF	TGCAGCGTTGATGCGGACAGGGCCAGGAGTGGGAACACTGAAGCTTTCTTT
few	TRBV9	TRBJ1-1	.	CASSVPGITEAFF	TGTGCCAGCAGCGTCCCAGGGATCACTGAAGCTTTCTTT
.	TRBV7-3	TRBJ1-1	.	CASSFGTLNTEAFF	TGTGCCAGCAGCTTTGGGACATTAAACACTGAAGCTTTCTTT
once	TRBV12-3/TRBV12-4	TRBJ1-1	.	CASSRHGGTEAFF	TGTGCCAGCAGCCGCCACGGGGGGACTGAAGCTTTCTTT
.	TRBV18	TRBJ1-2	TRBD1	CASSSDRGPHYGYTF	TGTGCCAGCTCATCCGACAGGGGTCCCCACTATGGCTACACCTTC